This T cell receptor beta chain was identified during a study of cytomegalovirus exposure and HLA in healthy donors. The CDR3 covers 13 residues. Trimming removed 11 bases at V and 3 bases at J, with 14 bases between. CDR1 MNHEY and CDR2 SVGAGI come from the germline V gene. The PCR used 60 Vbeta and 13 Jbeta primers. In the original analysis: Counted up in a later analysis, unique TCR beta chains came to about 80 million, with around 9.9 million shared. Generated by immunoSEQ multiplex PCR, the TCRdb table keeps only in-frame clones and is missing some. Clone size and the V and J calls come from that table; the DNA yielded D and trimming. The sample records about 130,000 clones, 65% to 80% being singletons.

Sequenced input: PBMCs. This TCR was sampled from a human donor in good health. The V and J genes are TRBV6-5 and TRBJ1-5; a possible D gene is TRBD1 (5 bases). The CDR3 region is CASNQGINQPQHF. In DNA, the CDR3 is TGTGCCTCAAACCAGGGTATCAATCAGCCCCAGCATTTT.